The clone carrying this T cell receptor (beta chain) was detected many times. Looked up from germline, CDR1 is MNHEY and CDR2 is SVGEGT. This CDR3 comprises 14 residues. V was pared by 5 bases and J by 4 bases, with 3 bases of the junction left unmatched. The data belong to a study of blood T cell repertoires in COVID-19. Whole-study context: Donors in the United States, Italy and Spain gave samples during acute or convalescent COVID-19. Sources were T cells, B-cell-depleted T cells, or PBMCs; the material itself was cDNA or gDNA.

Sequencing was performed with immunoSEQ multiplex PCR; in TCRdb, only in-frame clones are kept and a portion is missing. The sample has about 170,000 clones; around 84% are singletons. Seattle cases were enrolled at active infection and followed longitudinally. The receptor comes from a woman at least 80 years old with COVID-19, enrolled during active disease. The genes are TRBV6-2 or TRBV6-3 and TRBJ2-3; 10 bases line up with TRBD2. Sequencing input: peripheral blood. CDR3 amino acids: CASSSGREADTQYF. The DNA of the CDR3 is TGTGCCAGCAGTAGCGGGAGGGAGGCAGATACGCAGTATTTT.